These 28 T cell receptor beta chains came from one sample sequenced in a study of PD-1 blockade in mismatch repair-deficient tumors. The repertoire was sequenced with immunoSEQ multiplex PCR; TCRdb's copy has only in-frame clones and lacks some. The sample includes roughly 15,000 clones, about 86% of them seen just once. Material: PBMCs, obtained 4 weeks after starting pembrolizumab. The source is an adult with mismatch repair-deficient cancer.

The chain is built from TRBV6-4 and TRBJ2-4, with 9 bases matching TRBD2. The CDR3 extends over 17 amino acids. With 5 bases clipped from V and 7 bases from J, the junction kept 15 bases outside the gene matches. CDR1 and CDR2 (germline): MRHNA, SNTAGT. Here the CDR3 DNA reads TGTGCCAGCAGTCCCCTAATGCGGGAGGGCCCGGGGAACATTCAGTACTTC. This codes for CASSPLMREGPGNIQYF.

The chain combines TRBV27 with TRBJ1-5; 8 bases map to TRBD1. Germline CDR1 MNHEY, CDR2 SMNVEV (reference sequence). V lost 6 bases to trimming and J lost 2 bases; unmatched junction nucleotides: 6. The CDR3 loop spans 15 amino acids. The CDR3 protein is CASRYQGAGNQPQHF. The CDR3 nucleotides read TGTGCCAGCAGATATCAGGGGGCAGGCAATCAGCCCCAGCATTTT.

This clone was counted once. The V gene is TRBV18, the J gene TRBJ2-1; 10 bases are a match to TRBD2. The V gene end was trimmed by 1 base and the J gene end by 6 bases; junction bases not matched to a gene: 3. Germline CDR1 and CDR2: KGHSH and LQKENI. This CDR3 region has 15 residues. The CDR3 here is CASSPRAGGTNEQFF. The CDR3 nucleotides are TGTGCCAGCTCACCACGAGCGGGAGGGACCAATGAGCAGTTCTTC.

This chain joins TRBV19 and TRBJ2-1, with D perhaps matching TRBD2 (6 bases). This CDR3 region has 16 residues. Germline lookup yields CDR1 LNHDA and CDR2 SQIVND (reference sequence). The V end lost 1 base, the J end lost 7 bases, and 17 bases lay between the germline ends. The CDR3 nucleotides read TGTGCCAGTAGTATAGTGACCGGGAGTGGGACGAATGAGCAGTTCTTC. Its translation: CASSIVTGSGTNEQFF. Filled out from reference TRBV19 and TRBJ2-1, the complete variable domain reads DGGITQSPKYLFRKEGQNVTLSCEQNLNHDAMYWYRQDPGQGLRLIYYSQIVNDFQKGDIAEGYSVSREKKESFPLTVTSAQKNPTAFYLCASSIVTGSGTNEQFFGPGTRLTVL.

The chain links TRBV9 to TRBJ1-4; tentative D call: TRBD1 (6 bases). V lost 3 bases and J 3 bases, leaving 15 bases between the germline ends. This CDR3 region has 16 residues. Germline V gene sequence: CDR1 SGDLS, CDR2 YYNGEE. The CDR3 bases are TGTGCCAGCAGCGGTGGGACATCAATTCCTAATGAAAAACTGTTTTTT. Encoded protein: CASSGGTSIPNEKLFF.

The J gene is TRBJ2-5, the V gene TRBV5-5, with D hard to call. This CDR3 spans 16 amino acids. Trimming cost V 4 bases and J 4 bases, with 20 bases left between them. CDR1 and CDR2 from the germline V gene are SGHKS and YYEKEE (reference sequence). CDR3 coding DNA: TGTGCCAGCAGCCAAGGTGGGCCCCCTGCAGCAGAGACCCAGTACTTC. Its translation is CASSQGGPPAAETQYF.

CDR3 nucleotides: TGTGCTAGTGGTTTGGACAGGGGGCGCGACCAAGAGACCCAGTACTTC. Translation gives CASGLDRGRDQETQYF. This rearrangement joins TRBV12-5 to TRBJ2-5, with 9 positions matching TRBD1. The CDR3 runs 16 residues. V lost 1 base, J lost 0 bases, and 3 bases stayed unmatched. CDR1 LGHNT and CDR2 FRNRAP come from the germline V gene.

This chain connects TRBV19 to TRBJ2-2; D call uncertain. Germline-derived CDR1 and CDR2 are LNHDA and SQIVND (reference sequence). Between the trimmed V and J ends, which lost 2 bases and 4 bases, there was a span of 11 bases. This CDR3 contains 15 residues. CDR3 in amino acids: CASSILTLATGELFF. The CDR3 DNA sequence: TGTGCCAGTAGTATACTGACTCTCGCCACCGGGGAGCTGTTTTTT.

The CDR3 DNA follows: TGCGCCAGCAGTCAAGGACAGGGATCCACAGATACGCAGTATTTT. Translation: CASSQGQGSTDTQYF. The chain couples TRBV23-1 to TRBJ2-3, with 8 bases lining up with TRBD1. TRBV23-1 is an ORF for which the function is uncertain. CDR3 length: 15 amino acids. The J segment lost 2 bases and the V segment lost 2 bases, leaving 3 bases of the junction unmatched.

DNA for the CDR3: TGTGCCAGCAGCTTATCGGTCAGGGGGCAGTACACCGGGGAGCTGTTTTTT. Protein product: CASSLSVRGQYTGELFF. This sequence joins TRBV7-6 and TRBJ2-2, with 8 bases that match TRBD1. From germline, CDR1 is SGHVS and CDR2 FNYEAQ. This CDR3 has 17 residues. V lost 2 bases, J lost 3 bases, and 8 bases stayed unmatched.

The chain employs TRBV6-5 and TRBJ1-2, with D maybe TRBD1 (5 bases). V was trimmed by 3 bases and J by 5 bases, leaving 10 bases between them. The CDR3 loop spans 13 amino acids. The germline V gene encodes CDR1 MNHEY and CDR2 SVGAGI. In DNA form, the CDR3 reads TGTGCCAGCAGTTATTTCCAGGGATATGGCTACACCTTC. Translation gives CASSYFQGYGYTF.

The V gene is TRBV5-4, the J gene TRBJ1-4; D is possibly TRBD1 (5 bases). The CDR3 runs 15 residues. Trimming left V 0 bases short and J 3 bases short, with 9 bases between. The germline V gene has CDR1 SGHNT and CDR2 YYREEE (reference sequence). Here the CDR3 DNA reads TGTGCCAGCAGCTTGGGGGGGGTGGCTAATGAAAAACTGTTTTTT. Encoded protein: CASSLGGVANEKLFF. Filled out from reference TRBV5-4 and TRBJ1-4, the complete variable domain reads ETGVTQSPTHLIKTRGQQVTLRCSSQSGHNTVSWYQQALGQGPQFIFQYYREEENGRGNFPPRFSGLQFPNYSSELNVNALELDDSALYLCASSLGGVANEKLFFGSGTQLSVL.

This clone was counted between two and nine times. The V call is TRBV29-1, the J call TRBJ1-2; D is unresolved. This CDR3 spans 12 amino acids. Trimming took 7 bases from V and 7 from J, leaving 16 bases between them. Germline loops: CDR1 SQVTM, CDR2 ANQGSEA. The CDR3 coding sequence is TGCAGCGCAGTACTATCAAGGCTTGGCTACACCTTC. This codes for CSAVLSRLGYTF.

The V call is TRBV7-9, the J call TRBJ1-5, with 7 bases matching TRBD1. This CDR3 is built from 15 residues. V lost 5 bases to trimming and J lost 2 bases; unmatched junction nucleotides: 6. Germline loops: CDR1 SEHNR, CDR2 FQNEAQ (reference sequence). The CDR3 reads CASSLDRFGNQPQHF. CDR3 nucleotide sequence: TGTGCCAGCAGCCTGGACAGGTTCGGCAATCAGCCCCAGCATTTT.

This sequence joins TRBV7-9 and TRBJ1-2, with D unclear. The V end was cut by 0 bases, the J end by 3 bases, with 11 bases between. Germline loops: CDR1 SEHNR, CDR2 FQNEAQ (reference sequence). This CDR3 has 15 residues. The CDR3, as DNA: TGTGCCAGCAGCTTAGCGTTACTGCAAGACTATGGCTACACCTTC. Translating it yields CASSLALLQDYGYTF.

This CDR3 reads CRKRTGLNEQYF. The CDR3 DNA reads as TGCAGAAAGAGGACAGGTTTGAACGAGCAGTACTTC. The chain couples TRBV29-1 to TRBJ2-7; 7 bases are shared with TRBD1. Germline V lookup: CDR1 SQVTM, CDR2 ANQGSEA. CDR3 length: 12 amino acids.

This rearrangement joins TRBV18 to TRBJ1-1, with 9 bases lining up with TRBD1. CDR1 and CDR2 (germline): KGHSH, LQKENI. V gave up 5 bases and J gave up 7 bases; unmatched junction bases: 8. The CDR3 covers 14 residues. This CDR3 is CASSYGQGYGEAFF. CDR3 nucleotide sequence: TGTGCCAGCTCATACGGACAGGGGTACGGTGAAGCTTTCTTT.

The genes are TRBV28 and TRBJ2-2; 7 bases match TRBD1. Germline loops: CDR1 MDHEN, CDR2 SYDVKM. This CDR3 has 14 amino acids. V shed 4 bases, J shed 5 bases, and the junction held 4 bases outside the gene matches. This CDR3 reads CASSSGQETGELFF. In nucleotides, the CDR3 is TGTGCCAGCAGTTCAGGACAGGAGACCGGGGAGCTGTTTTTT.

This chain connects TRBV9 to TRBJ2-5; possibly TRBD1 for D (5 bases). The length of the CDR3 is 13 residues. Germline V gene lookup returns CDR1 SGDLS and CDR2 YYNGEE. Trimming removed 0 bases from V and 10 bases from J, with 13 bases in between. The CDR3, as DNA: TGTGCCAGCAGCGTAGTTCCCGATCAGGGCCAGTACTTC. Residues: CASSVVPDQGQYF.

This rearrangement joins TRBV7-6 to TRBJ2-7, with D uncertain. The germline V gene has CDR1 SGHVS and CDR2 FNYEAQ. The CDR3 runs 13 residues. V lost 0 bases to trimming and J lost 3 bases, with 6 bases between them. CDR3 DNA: TGTGCCAGCAGCTTAGCGAGTGACTACGAGCAGTACTTC. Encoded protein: CASSLASDYEQYF. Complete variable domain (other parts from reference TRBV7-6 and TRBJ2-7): GAGVSQSPRYKVTKRGQDVALRCDPISGHVSLYWYRQALGQGPEFLTYFNYEAQQDKSGLPNDRFSAERPEGSISTLTIQRTEQRDSAMYRCASSLASDYEQYFGPGTRLTVT.

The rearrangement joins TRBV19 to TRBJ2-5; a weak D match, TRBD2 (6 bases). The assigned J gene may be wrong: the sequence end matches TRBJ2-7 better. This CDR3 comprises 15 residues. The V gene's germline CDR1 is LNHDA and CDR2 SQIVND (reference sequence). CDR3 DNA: TGTGCCAGTAGCTTAACCGGGAGCCTCTCCTACGAGCAGTACTTC. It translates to CASSLTGSLSYEQYF.

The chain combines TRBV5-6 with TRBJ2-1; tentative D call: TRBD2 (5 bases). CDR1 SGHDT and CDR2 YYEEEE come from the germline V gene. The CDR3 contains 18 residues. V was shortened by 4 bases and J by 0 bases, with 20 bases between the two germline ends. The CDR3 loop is CASSGLSWTSSSYNEQFF. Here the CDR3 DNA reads TGTGCCAGCAGCGGGCTCTCTTGGACTTCCTCCTCCTACAATGAGCAGTTCTTC.

Here the CDR3 DNA reads TGTGCCAGCAGCCCCAGACAGGGGGCTAACTATGGCTACACCTTC. It encodes CASSPRQGANYGYTF. The chain joins TRBV9 to TRBJ1-2, with 9 bases fitting TRBD1. The CDR3 consists of 15 residues. In germline, CDR1 is SGDLS, CDR2 YYNGEE. V lost 4 bases to trimming and J lost 0 bases; unmatched junction nucleotides: 4. Full variable domain (outside the CDR3, taken from reference TRBV9 and TRBJ1-2): DSGVTQTPKHLITATGQRVTLRCSPRSGDLSVYWYQQSLDQGLQFLIQYYNGEERAKGNILERFSAQQFPDLHSELNLSSLELGDSALYFCASSPRQGANYGYTFGSGTRLTVV.

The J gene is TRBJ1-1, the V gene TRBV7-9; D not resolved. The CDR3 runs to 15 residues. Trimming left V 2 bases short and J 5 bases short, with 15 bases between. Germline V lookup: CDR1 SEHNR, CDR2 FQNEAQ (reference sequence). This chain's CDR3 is CASSLKVEGGTEAFF. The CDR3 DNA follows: TGTGCCAGCAGCTTAAAGGTGGAGGGAGGGACTGAAGCTTTCTTT.

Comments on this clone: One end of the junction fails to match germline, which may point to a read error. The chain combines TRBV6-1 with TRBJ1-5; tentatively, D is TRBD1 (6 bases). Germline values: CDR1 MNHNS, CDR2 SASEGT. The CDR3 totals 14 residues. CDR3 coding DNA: TGTGCCAGCAGGGAAGTGGGGGCGGATCAGCCCCAGCATTTT. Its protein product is CASREVGADQPQHF.

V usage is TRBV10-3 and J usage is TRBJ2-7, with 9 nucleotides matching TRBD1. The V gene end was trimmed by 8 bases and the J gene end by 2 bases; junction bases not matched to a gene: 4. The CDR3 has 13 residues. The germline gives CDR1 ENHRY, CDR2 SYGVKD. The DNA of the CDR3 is TGTGCCATCGAGGGGACAGGGCCCTACGAGCAGTACTTC. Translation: CAIEGTGPYEQYF.

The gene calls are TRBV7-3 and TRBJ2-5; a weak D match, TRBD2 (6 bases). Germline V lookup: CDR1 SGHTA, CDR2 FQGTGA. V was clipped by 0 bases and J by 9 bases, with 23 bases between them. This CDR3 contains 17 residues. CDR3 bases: TGTGCCAGCAGCTTAACCCCTCCGGGACTCGGGGCCCCGGCCCAGTACTTC. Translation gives CASSLTPPGLGAPAQYF.

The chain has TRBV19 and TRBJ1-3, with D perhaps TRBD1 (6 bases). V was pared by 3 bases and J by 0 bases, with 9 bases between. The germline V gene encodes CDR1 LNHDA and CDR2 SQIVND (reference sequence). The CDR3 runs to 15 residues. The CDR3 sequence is CASSIGQTSGNTIYF. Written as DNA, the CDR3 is TGTGCCAGTAGTATCGGACAGACCTCTGGAAACACCATATATTTT.